The 3 T cell receptor beta chains in this list originate from one sample, sequenced in a study of blood T cell repertoires in COVID-19. Measured with immunoSEQ multiplex PCR; TCRdb has only the in-frame clones, and not every one. The sample has 180,000 or so clones, about 89% seen once; the top ten hold roughly 3.3%. The sequenced material came from peripheral blood. The source is a man in his 70s with acute or convalescent COVID-19.

CDR3 in amino acids: CASSLVFEAFF. The CDR3 DNA reads TGTGCCAGCAGCCTCGTATTTGAAGCTTTCTTT. The chain has TRBV7-2 and TRBJ1-1, with D uncertain. The CDR3 extends over 11 amino acids. The V end lost 5 bases, the J end lost 7 bases, and 8 bases lay between the germline ends. Germline V CDR1 and CDR2: SGHTA, FQGNSA.

This chain connects TRBV5-1 to TRBJ2-2; 12 bases agree with TRBD2. The length of the CDR3 is 17 residues. Germline CDR1 is SGHRS and CDR2 is YFSETQ. With V trimmed by 0 bases and J by 2 bases, 2 bases remained unmatched. The chain's CDR3 is CASSLETSGSNTGELFF. DNA for the CDR3: TGCGCCAGCAGCTTGGAGACTAGCGGGAGTAACACCGGGGAGCTGTTTTTT.

The V and J genes are TRBV25-1 and TRBJ2-1, with TRBD1 matching over 9 bases. The CDR3 is 16 amino acids. V trimming: 4 bases; J trimming: 5 bases; junction bases outside the gene matches: 9. CDR1 and CDR2 (germline): MGHDK, SYGVNS. CDR3 sequence reads: CASSVTGGKIDNEQFF. CDR3 coding DNA: TGTGCCAGCAGTGTCACAGGGGGCAAAATTGACAATGAGCAGTTCTTC.